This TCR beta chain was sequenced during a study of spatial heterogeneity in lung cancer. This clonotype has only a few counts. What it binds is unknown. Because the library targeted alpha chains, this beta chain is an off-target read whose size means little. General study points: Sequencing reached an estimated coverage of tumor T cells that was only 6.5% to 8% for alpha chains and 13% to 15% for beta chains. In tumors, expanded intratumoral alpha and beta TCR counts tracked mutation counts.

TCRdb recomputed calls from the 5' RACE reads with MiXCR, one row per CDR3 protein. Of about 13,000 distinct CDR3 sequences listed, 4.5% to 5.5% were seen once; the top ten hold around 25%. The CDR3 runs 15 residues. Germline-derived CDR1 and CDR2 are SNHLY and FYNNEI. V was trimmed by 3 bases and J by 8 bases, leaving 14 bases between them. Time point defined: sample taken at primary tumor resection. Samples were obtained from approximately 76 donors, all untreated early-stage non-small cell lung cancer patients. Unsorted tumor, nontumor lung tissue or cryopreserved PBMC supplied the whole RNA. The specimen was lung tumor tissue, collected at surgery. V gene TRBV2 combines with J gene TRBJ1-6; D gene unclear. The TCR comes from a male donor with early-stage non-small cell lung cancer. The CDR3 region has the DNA TGTGCCAGCAGTGATGACGGGAAGGCCCATTCACCCCTCCACTTT. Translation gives CASSDDGKAHSPLHF.